This T cell receptor (beta chain) came from a study of T cell repertoires in cytomegalovirus infection. Study information: CMV epitopes that were recently identified and HLA-C-restricted were used alongside well-studied HLA-B-restricted ones. Through public TCR beta signatures, both CMV infection and matching HLA type were indicated. Study-level points and caveats: The cumulative frequency of public TCR beta families distinguished individuals who carried CMV together with the relevant HLA.

The germline V and J ends were trimmed by 0 bases and 4 bases, with 9 bases remaining between them. This CDR3 is 14 amino acids long. CDR1 MNHEY and CDR2 SVGAGI come from the germline V gene. In the case of this clonotype: The antigen is not known.

One entry per CDR3 protein results from TCRdb running MiXCR on the reads. The sample holds a few hundred thousand distinct CDR3 sequences; roughly a third are singletons and the top ten take around a sixth. The clonotype originates from a human donor in good health (CMV status not recorded). Some clones in this sample may be carry-over from other donors' samples. The chain links TRBV6-5 to TRBJ1-1; D possibly corresponds to TRBD1 (5 bases). Sequencing was performed on cultured PBMCs, taken from culture after CMV antigen stimulation. The CDR3 spells CASSYSSGATEAFF. The DNA for the CDR3 is TGTGCCAGCAGTTACTCATCCGGGGCCACTGAAGCTTTCTTT.